The 30 T cell receptor beta chains below were found in one sample sequenced in a study of blood T cell repertoires in COVID-19. The protocol was immunoSEQ multiplex PCR, while the TCRdb copy is restricted to in-frame clones and leaves out a portion. This sample carries fewer than 450,000 clones, about nine tenths of them seen once, and the ten largest clones take approximately 7.4%. The sample comprised peripheral blood. These receptors all stem from a woman aged 65 to 85 with COVID-19, enrolled during active disease.

This chain uses TRBV28 with TRBJ1-2; 8 positions match TRBD1. Trimming cost V 3 bases and J 8 bases; bases outside gene matches: 8. Germline CDR1 and CDR2: MDHEN and SYDVKM. The CDR3 contains 14 residues. CDR3 amino acids: CASSFPQGARGYTF. Written as DNA, the CDR3 is TGTGCCAGCAGTTTTCCCCAGGGGGCACGGGGCTACACCTTC.

This chain joins TRBV6-5 and TRBJ2-7; D might be TRBD1 (6 bases). Germline V gene data show CDR1 as MNHEY and CDR2 as SVGAGI. V lost 2 bases to trimming and J lost 2 bases, with 10 bases between them. The CDR3 has 14 residues. The CDR3 here is CASSYRRGPYEQYF. In nucleotides, the CDR3 is TGTGCCAGCAGTTACCGCAGGGGACCCTACGAGCAGTACTTC.

V and J are TRBV3-1 (or the pseudogene TRBV3-2) and TRBJ1-1; 7 bases map to TRBD1. The CDR3 consists of 17 residues. The trim removed 1 base at V and 4 bases at J, leaving 12 bases unmatched. The germline V gene has CDR1 LGHDT and CDR2 YNNKEL (reference sequence). The CDR3 is CASSQAYRGRRSTEAFF. The CDR3 DNA reads TGTGCCAGCAGCCAAGCCTACAGGGGAAGGAGAAGCACTGAAGCTTTCTTT.

This chain uses TRBV6-1 with TRBJ1-2, with D maybe TRBD1 (6 bases). The CDR3 consists of 16 residues. Germline values: CDR1 MNHNS, CDR2 SASEGT. V shed 4 bases and J shed 3 bases, with 18 bases lying between them. The CDR3 loop is CASSAIFSQGHYGYTF. CDR3 nucleotide sequence: TGTGCCAGCAGTGCGATATTTTCACAGGGCCACTATGGCTACACCTTC.

This chain links TRBV5-1 with TRBJ2-1; 11 bases match TRBD2. This CDR3 has 20 residues. Trimming cost V 0 bases and J 0 bases; bases outside gene matches: 11. Per germline, CDR1 SGHRS and CDR2 YFSETQ. In DNA form, the CDR3 reads TGCGCCAGCAGCTTGGTGTCTAGCGGGGGGTATACGAGCTCCTACAATGAGCAGTTCTTC. Protein product: CASSLVSSGGYTSSYNEQFF.

The chain carries TRBV6-5 and TRBJ2-5; D is perhaps TRBD1 (6 bases). The CDR3 is made up of 15 amino acids. The germline gives CDR1 MNHEY, CDR2 SVGAGI. V lost 2 bases and J lost 2, with 12 bases in between. In DNA, the CDR3 is TGTGCCAGCAGTTACGGTTTGGGGGCGCAAGAGACCCAGTACTTC. It encodes CASSYGLGAQETQYF.

The rearrangement uses TRBV19 and TRBJ2-1, with D uncertain. Trimming took 3 bases from V and 4 from J, leaving 10 bases between them. Germline V CDR1 and CDR2: LNHDA, SQIVND (reference sequence). The CDR3 length is 14 residues. The CDR3 nucleotides read TGTGCCAGTAGTATGTGGCACAATTACAATGAGCAGTTCTTC. Protein: CASSMWHNYNEQFF.

The chain combines TRBV7-2 with TRBJ1-5; TRBD1 agrees at 8 bases. V shed 6 bases and J 6 bases; nucleotides not matched to a gene: 7. The CDR3 length is 14 residues. Germline loops: CDR1 SGHTA, CDR2 FQGNSA. This CDR3 is CASRDRESGQPQHF. The CDR3 nucleotides are TGTGCCAGCAGGGACAGGGAGTCTGGTCAGCCCCAGCATTTT.

This chain uses TRBV30 with TRBJ1-5; no firm D call. CDR1 GTSNPN and CDR2 SVGIG come from the germline V gene (reference sequence). Trimming pared 2 bases from V and 6 bases from J, leaving 8 bases between. The CDR3 is 12 amino acids. The CDR3 coding sequence is TGTGCCTGGAGTCGAGGGTTTCAGCCCCAGCATTTT. It translates to CAWSRGFQPQHF.

The chain employs TRBV5-1 and TRBJ1-1, with TRBD1 as a possible D gene (5 bases). V was pared by 0 bases and J by 7 bases, with 10 bases between. Germline V lookup: CDR1 SGHRS, CDR2 YFSETQ. The CDR3 is 13 amino acids. This CDR3 is CASSLDGGGEAFF. The CDR3 nucleotides are TGCGCCAGCAGCTTGGATGGCGGGGGTGAAGCTTTCTTT.

The rearrangement links TRBV2 to TRBJ1-4; 7 nucleotides match TRBD1. The CDR3 spans 16 residues. CDR1 is SNHLY and CDR2 is FYNNEI in the germline V gene. Trimming took 6 bases from V and 3 from J; bases not matched to a gene: 10. The CDR3 here is CASSPVTQGANEKLFF. The CDR3 region has the DNA TGTGCCAGCAGCCCCGTTACGCAGGGGGCTAATGAAAAACTGTTTTTT.

This chain uses TRBV6-5 with TRBJ1-1, with a possible D match to TRBD1 (6 bases). Deletions cut 10 bases from V and 5 bases from J, with 20 bases between. This CDR3 is 14 amino acids long. Germline lookup yields CDR1 MNHEY and CDR2 SVGAGI. This CDR3 is CAIQRTGRGTEAFF. Here the CDR3 DNA reads TGTGCCATCCAAAGAACAGGAAGGGGGACTGAAGCTTTCTTT.

V usage is TRBV3-1 (or the pseudogene TRBV3-2) and J usage is TRBJ2-6; TRBD1 is a possible D gene (5 bases). V lost 0 bases to trimming and J lost 4 bases, with 13 bases between them. Germline assignment: CDR1 LGHDT and CDR2 YNNKEL (reference sequence). This CDR3 contains 17 residues. The CDR3 sequence is CASSQEQVAGGANVLTF. The CDR3 DNA follows: TGTGCCAGCAGCCAAGAACAGGTCGCTGGGGGGGCCAACGTCCTGACTTTC.

This rearrangement joins TRBV9 to TRBJ1-4; 8 bases are a match to TRBD1. Trimming at V came to 5 bases and at J to 5 bases, leaving 5 bases not matched to a gene. There are 14 residues in the CDR3. Germline CDR1 and CDR2: SGDLS and YYNGEE. In nucleotides, the CDR3 is TGTGCCAGCAGTCAGGGGGCGGAAAATGAAAAACTGTTTTTT. As protein: CASSQGAENEKLFF. Filled out from reference TRBV9 and TRBJ1-4, the complete variable domain reads DSGVTQTPKHLITATGQRVTLRCSPRSGDLSVYWYQQSLDQGLQFLIQYYNGEERAKGNILERFSAQQFPDLHSELNLSSLELGDSALYFCASSQGAENEKLFFGSGTQLSVL.

The rearrangement joins TRBV7-9 to TRBJ1-3; 12 bases are a match to TRBD1. CDR1 and CDR2 from the germline V gene are SEHNR and FQNEAQ (reference sequence). The CDR3 consists of 17 residues. V was clipped by 5 bases and J by 1 base; unmatched bases: 6. Here the CDR3 reads CASSPGQGATSGNTIYF. Written as DNA, the CDR3 is TGTGCCAGCAGCCCGGGACAGGGGGCGACGTCTGGAAACACCATATATTTT.

The chain's CDR3 is CASSSGQGGTEAFF. The CDR3 DNA reads TGTGCCAGCAGTTCGGGACAGGGGGGCACTGAAGCTTTCTTT. The chain uses TRBV27 and TRBJ1-1; 11 bases map to TRBD1. CDR3 length: 14 residues. In germline, CDR1 is MNHEY, CDR2 SMNVEV (reference sequence). V was clipped by 4 bases and J by 4 bases; unmatched bases: 2.

The chain employs TRBV9 and TRBJ1-3, with 8 bases fitting TRBD1. With 4 bases clipped from V and 1 base from J, the junction kept 10 bases outside the gene matches. CDR3 size: 17 residues. Germline CDR1 SGDLS, CDR2 YYNGEE. CDR3 protein: CASSTRDRQFSGNTIYF. In DNA, the CDR3 is TGTGCCAGCAGCACCCGGGACAGGCAATTTTCTGGAAACACCATATATTTT.

This clone has just one count. The chain uses TRBV2 and TRBJ1-4; TRBD1 matches at 8 bases. Germline V gene lookup returns CDR1 SNHLY and CDR2 FYNNEI. After removal of 4 bases from V and 5 bases from J, the junction contained 9 bases not matched to a gene. This CDR3 region has 16 residues. This CDR3 is CASSVVGGQGNEKLFF. The DNA for the CDR3 is TGTGCCAGCAGTGTGGTAGGAGGACAGGGCAATGAAAAACTGTTTTTT. Full variable domain (outside the CDR3, taken from reference TRBV2 and TRBJ1-4): EPEVTQTPSHQVTQMGQEVILRCVPISNHLYFYWYRQILGQKVEFLVSFYNNEISEKSEIFDDQFSVERPDGSNFTLKIRSTKLEDSAMYFCASSVVGGQGNEKLFFGSGTQLSVL.

This clone was counted between two and nine times. The chain links TRBV6-5 to TRBJ1-2, with 7 bases fitting TRBD1. The CDR3 has 13 residues. The germline CDR1 and CDR2 sequences are MNHEY and SVGAGI. Trimming at V came to 0 bases and at J to 8 bases, leaving 3 bases not matched to a gene. This CDR3 reads CASSYSTGLGYTF. The CDR3 nucleotides read TGTGCCAGCAGTTACTCGACAGGGTTGGGCTACACCTTC.

V usage is TRBV5-8 and J usage is TRBJ1-6; TRBD1 is a possible D gene (6 bases). Trimming shortened V by 4 bases and J by 7 bases, and 12 bases separated the two germline ends. Germline-derived CDR1 and CDR2 are SGHTS and YDEGEE. This CDR3 comprises 14 residues. The CDR3 sequence is CASSPGQKNSPLHF. The CDR3 DNA follows: TGTGCCAGCAGCCCTGGACAGAAGAATTCACCCCTCCACTTT. Based on the CDR3 plus reference TRBV5-8 and TRBJ1-6, the full variable domain is EAGVTQSPTHLIKTRGQQATLRCSPISGHTSVYWYQQALGLGLQFLLWYDEGEERNRGNFPPRFSGRQFPNYSSELNVNALELEDSALYLCASSPGQKNSPLHFGNGTRLTVT.

The chain has TRBV5-1 and TRBJ2-7; perhaps TRBD1 as D (5 bases). The germline gives CDR1 SGHRS, CDR2 YFSETQ. Trimming took 4 bases from V and 5 from J, leaving 16 bases between them. This CDR3 region has 14 residues. In DNA, the CDR3 is TGCGCCAGCAGCGCATGGGCAGGGTTCGACGAGCAGTACTTC. Its translation is CASSAWAGFDEQYF.

Concerning this clone: At one end, the junction sequence differs from germline, possibly due to a read error. The J gene is TRBJ1-2, the V gene TRBV11-2; D unclear. The length of the CDR3 is 12 residues. Germline V gene sequence: CDR1 SGHAT, CDR2 FQNNGV. CDR3 sequence (DNA): TGTGCCAGCAGCTTAGGTGTCCGGGGTCCCGCCTTC. It is translated as CASSLGVRGPAF.

The V call is TRBV2, the J call TRBJ2-7; 9 nucleotides agree with TRBD1. V was pared by 4 bases and J by 6 bases, with 1 base of the junction left unmatched. Germline CDR1 is SNHLY and CDR2 is FYNNEI. There are 12 residues in the CDR3. CDR3 DNA: TGTGCCAGCAGTGGACAGGGGGGCGAGCAGTACTTC. Residues: CASSGQGGEQYF.

The gene calls are TRBV6-5 and TRBJ1-3, with D possibly TRBD1 on 6 matching bases. This CDR3 region has 15 residues. V lost 2 bases, J lost 0 bases, and 8 bases lay in between. Germline CDR1 is MNHEY and CDR2 is SVGAGI. In DNA, the CDR3 is TGTGCCAGCAGTTACGGGACAAACTCTGGAAACACCATATATTTT. As protein: CASSYGTNSGNTIYF.

The chain is built from TRBV19 and TRBJ2-2; D is ambiguous. There are 16 residues in the CDR3. V gave up 5 bases and J gave up 2 bases, with 15 bases separating them. The germline V gene has CDR1 LNHDA and CDR2 SQIVND (reference sequence). In DNA, the CDR3 is TGTGCCAGTAGTGTGGGCAGAAAATTAAACACCGGGGAGCTGTTTTTT. Translating gives CASSVGRKLNTGELFF.

V is TRBV2 and J is TRBJ2-2; 8 positions agree with TRBD2. The germline CDR1 and CDR2 sequences are SNHLY and FYNNEI. CDR3 length: 15 amino acids. V trimming: 3 bases; J trimming: 6 bases; junction bases outside the gene matches: 6. CDR3 amino acids: CASSDVGGASGELFF. The CDR3 bases are TGTGCCAGCAGTGATGTCGGGGGGGCATCCGGGGAGCTGTTTTTT. Full variable domain (rest looked up from reference TRBV2 and TRBJ2-2): EPEVTQTPSHQVTQMGQEVILRCVPISNHLYFYWYRQILGQKVEFLVSFYNNEISEKSEIFDDQFSVERPDGSNFTLKIRSTKLEDSAMYFCASSDVGGASGELFFGEGSRLTVL.

The V and J genes are TRBV18 and TRBJ1-2, with TRBD1 identical over 11 bases. V was pared by 5 bases and J by 3 bases, with 5 bases of the junction left unmatched. CDR3 size: 15 residues. CDR1 KGHSH and CDR2 LQKENI come from the germline V gene. The CDR3 reads CASSTGQGGHYGYTF. The CDR3 DNA is TGTGCCAGCTCAACGGGACAGGGGGGGCACTATGGCTACACCTTC.

V usage is TRBV7-2 and J usage is TRBJ2-4; TRBD2 matches 9 bases. V dropped 3 bases and J dropped 5; count of bases not matched to a gene: 8. Germline values: CDR1 SGHTA, CDR2 FQGNSA. The length of the CDR3 is 16 residues. CDR3 in amino acids: CASSFWRGGSQNIQYF. CDR3 nucleotides: TGTGCCAGCAGCTTCTGGCGGGGGGGTTCACAAAACATTCAGTACTTC.

A note on this clone: Different DNA sequences within this sample yield the same CDR3. In DNA, the CDR3 is TGTGCCAGCAGTTCGGGTCCTAACTATGGCTACACCTTC. This sequence encodes CASSSGPNYGYTF. The rearrangement joins TRBV27 to TRBJ1-2; D gene ambiguous. V shed 4 bases and J shed 0 bases, with 6 bases lying between them. Germline loops: CDR1 MNHEY, CDR2 SMNVEV (reference sequence). The CDR3 consists of 13 residues.

This clone was recorded once. V is TRBV29-1 and J is TRBJ2-1; TRBD1 is a possible D gene (5 bases). The germline V and J ends were trimmed by 5 bases and 0 bases, with 8 bases remaining between them. Looked up from germline, CDR1 is SQVTM and CDR2 is ANQGSEA. The CDR3 is 13 residues long. The CDR3 reads CSVSGNSYNEQFF. The CDR3 nucleotides are TGCAGCGTTTCAGGGAACTCCTACAATGAGCAGTTCTTC.